A single sample gave rise to the 18 T cell receptor beta chains below, sequenced in a study of blood T cell repertoires in COVID-19. Profiling relied on immunoSEQ multiplex PCR, and the TCRdb table lists in-frame clones only, not all of them. This sample yields 100,000 to 120,000 clones, of which roughly 82% are seen a single time; approximately 15% belongs to the top ten. Sequenced: peripheral blood. These receptors were taken from a woman between 55 and 75 years old with acute or convalescent COVID-19.

This sequence joins TRBV10-3 and TRBJ1-5, with a weak D call TRBD1 (6 bases). The CDR3 extends over 12 amino acids. V lost 4 bases, J lost 8 bases, and 9 bases lay in between. Germline values: CDR1 ENHRY, CDR2 SYGVKD. This CDR3 reads CAISVGGEPQHF. The CDR3 region has the DNA TGTGCCATCAGTGTAGGGGGGGAGCCCCAGCATTTT.

This rearrangement joins TRBV27 to TRBJ2-1; D remains ambiguous. Trimming left V 6 bases short and J 4 bases short, with 4 bases between. The CDR3 consists of 11 residues. Per germline, CDR1 MNHEY and CDR2 SMNVEV (reference sequence). CDR3 DNA sequence: TGTGCCAGCAGGAGATACAATGAGCAGTTCTTC. Its protein is CASRRYNEQFF.

This chain joins TRBV6-1 and TRBJ2-7, with TRBD1 matching over 9 bases. Germline values: CDR1 MNHNS, CDR2 SASEGT. The CDR3 loop spans 16 amino acids. V shed 4 bases and J 3 bases; nucleotides not matched to a gene: 10. For the CDR3, the DNA is TGTGCCAGCAGTGCGGGACAGGGAGTCTTTGACTACGAGCAGTACTTC. Amino acids: CASSAGQGVFDYEQYF.

The sample holds one count of this clone. The DNA for the CDR3 is TGTGCCAGTAGCACTTTGGGACAGGGTTTCAGCTACACCTTC. Protein: CASSTLGQGFSYTF. The chain employs TRBV19 and TRBJ1-2; 9 bases line up with TRBD1. Germline lookup yields CDR1 LNHDA and CDR2 SQIVND (reference sequence). The CDR3 has 14 amino acids. With V trimmed by 6 bases and J by 9 bases, 11 bases remained unmatched.

This clone was detected only a few times. The gene calls are TRBV13 and TRBJ1-1; 7 bases align to TRBD1. Unmatched junction bases numbered 10, after V lost 5 bases and J lost 1 base. The CDR3 length is 16 residues. Germline CDR1 PRHDT, CDR2 FYEKMQ (reference sequence). This CDR3 is CASSRYTGESNTEAFF. The CDR3 DNA reads as TGTGCCAGCAGCCGCTATACAGGGGAATCGAACACTGAAGCTTTCTTT.

V gene TRBV5-5 combines with J gene TRBJ1-4; D gene unclear. Germline assignment: CDR1 SGHKS and CDR2 YYEKEE (reference sequence). The CDR3 loop spans 13 amino acids. Trimming took 3 bases from V and 0 from J, leaving 3 bases between them. DNA of the CDR3: TGTGCCAGCAGCTCCTCAACTAATGAAAAACTGTTTTTT. Protein sequence: CASSSSTNEKLFF.

This chain links TRBV5-6 with TRBJ2-5; 9 positions agree with TRBD1. CDR3 length: 16 amino acids. V shed 3 bases and J 5 bases; nucleotides not matched to a gene: 11. Germline-derived CDR1 and CDR2 are SGHDT and YYEEEE. CDR3 DNA: TGTGCCAGCAGCTCGACCGGGACAGGGTTTCGGGAGACCCAGTACTTC. Translating gives CASSSTGTGFRETQYF.

V is TRBV7-9 and J is TRBJ1-4, with a weak D call TRBD1 (5 bases). The CDR3 covers 13 residues. Trimming took 7 bases from V and 8 from J, leaving 14 bases between them. Germline V lookup: CDR1 SEHNR, CDR2 FQNEAQ (reference sequence). The CDR3: CASIFDSGEKLFF. Written as DNA, the CDR3 is TGTGCCAGCATCTTCGACTCAGGGGAAAAACTGTTTTTT.

This chain uses TRBV6-2 or TRBV6-3 with TRBJ1-5; D unresolved. Germline V CDR1 and CDR2: MNHEY, SVGEGT. The length of the CDR3 is 17 residues. Trimming stripped 0 bases from V and 3 bases from J, with 15 bases between. DNA of the CDR3: TGTGCCAGCAGTTACTCCCCCGGAGGGCTGATCAATCAGCCCCAGCATTTT. It is translated as CASSYSPGGLINQPQHF.

This chain joins TRBV11-3 and TRBJ2-7; D perhaps matches TRBD1 (5 bases). The CDR3 is made up of 15 amino acids. With 5 bases removed from V and 3 bases from J, the gap between germline ends came to 17 bases. Germline-derived CDR1 and CDR2 are SGHNT and YENEEA. The DNA of the CDR3 is TGTGCCAGCAGCACGGGCAGGGCTTTGGGCTACGAGCAGTACTTC. It yields the protein CASSTGRALGYEQYF.

The chain recombines TRBV6-1 with TRBJ2-7, with D possibly TRBD1 on 6 matching bases. Trimming shortened V by 5 bases and J by 0 bases, and 11 bases separated the two germline ends. Looked up from germline, CDR1 is MNHNS and CDR2 is SASEGT. The CDR3 loop spans 14 amino acids. The CDR3 reads CASSPQGSSYEQYF. The CDR3 DNA follows: TGTGCCAGCAGTCCTCAGGGGAGCTCCTACGAGCAGTACTTC.

V usage is TRBV10-3 and J usage is TRBJ1-6; D call uncertain. The germline gives CDR1 ENHRY, CDR2 SYGVKD. CDR3 length: 14 residues. Deletions cut 4 bases from V and 3 bases from J, with 7 bases between. The CDR3 sequence: CAISAGVYNSPLHF. In DNA form, the CDR3 reads TGTGCCATCAGTGCCGGAGTCTATAATTCACCCCTCCACTTT.

The rearrangement links TRBV18 to TRBJ1-2; 7 bases fit TRBD1. Germline values: CDR1 KGHSH, CDR2 LQKENI. With V trimmed by 3 bases and J by 8 bases, 6 bases remained unmatched. This CDR3 is 13 amino acids long. As DNA, the CDR3 is TGTGCCAGCTCACCCGACAGGGTTCAAGGCTACACCTTC. This encodes CASSPDRVQGYTF.

This rearrangement joins TRBV7-6 to TRBJ1-1; maybe TRBD1 (5 bases). V lost 5 bases and J 4 bases, leaving 14 bases between the germline ends. The length of the CDR3 is 14 residues. Germline V lookup: CDR1 SGHVS, CDR2 FNYEAQ. The CDR3 region has the DNA TGTGCCAGCAGCCTCCTAGCGGGGGGCACTGAAGCTTTCTTT. It translates to CASSLLAGGTEAFF. The variable domain in full, completed from reference TRBV7-6 and TRBJ1-1, reads GAGVSQSPRYKVTKRGQDVALRCDPISGHVSLYWYRQALGQGPEFLTYFNYEAQQDKSGLPNDRFSAERPEGSISTLTIQRTEQRDSAMYRCASSLLAGGTEAFFGQGTRLTVV.

This sequence joins TRBV6-2 or TRBV6-3 and TRBJ1-6; D not resolved. V lost 4 bases and J 9 bases, leaving 7 bases between the germline ends. There are 12 residues in the CDR3. CDR1 is MNHEY and CDR2 is SVGEGT in the germline V gene. The CDR3 DNA follows: TGTGCCAGCAGTTTTCGGGGTTCACCCCTCCACTTT. Its protein is CASSFRGSPLHF.

This CDR3 is CASSSTGGGYGYTF. The DNA of the CDR3 is TGTGCCAGCAGCTCGACAGGGGGGGGTTATGGCTACACCTTC. The chain has TRBV7-8 and TRBJ1-2; 9 bases agree with TRBD1. The germline CDR1 and CDR2 sequences are SGHVS and FQNEAQ. The CDR3 has 14 residues. J gave up 5 bases and V 4 bases, and 5 bases lay outside the gene matches. Full variable domain (missing parts from reference TRBV7-8 and TRBJ1-2): GAGVSQSPRYKVAKRGQDVALRCDPISGHVSLFWYQQALGQGPEFLTYFQNEAQLDKSGLPSDRFFAERPEGSVSTLKIQRTQQEDSAVYLCASSSTGGGYGYTFGSGTRLTVV.

This sequence joins TRBV7-3 and TRBJ2-5; TRBD1 aligns across 8 bases. CDR1 SGHTA and CDR2 FQGTGA come from the germline V gene. Unmatched junction bases numbered 4, after V lost 5 bases and J lost 5 bases. The CDR3 is made up of 13 amino acids. CDR3 bases: TGTGCCAGCAGCGCGACAGGGGTGGAGACCCAGTACTTC. Residues: CASSATGVETQYF.

The rearrangement links TRBV27 to TRBJ1-2, with TRBD1 matching 7 bases. The CDR3 consists of 15 residues. Looked up from germline, CDR1 is MNHEY and CDR2 is SMNVEV (reference sequence). The junction had 6 bases not matched to a gene; V was cut back by 2 bases and J by 3 bases. CDR3 bases: TGTGCCAGCAGTTTAGGCACAGGGGACGACTATGGCTACACCTTC. This sequence encodes CASSLGTGDDYGYTF.